The text below deals with one TCR beta chain. Germline V lookup: CDR1 MNHEY, CDR2 SMNVEV (reference sequence). This CDR3 has 14 amino acids. V lost 4 bases to trimming and J lost 3 bases, with 11 bases between them. Using immunoSEQ multiplex PCR, the repertoire was profiled, and TCRdb retains in-frame clones only, with some absent. Of 6,500 to 8,000 clones in the sample, under 75% were seen once. The data were obtained in a study of T cell clones after liver transplantation. Across the whole study: Immunosuppression withdrawal was tried within 2 years after liver transplantation in this trial.

The material sequenced was CD8+ T cells from blood, taken before liver transplant. This chain joins TRBV27 and TRBJ2-3; D gene ambiguous. This receptor was obtained from a human donor who received a liver transplant. The CDR3 DNA sequence: TGTGCCAGCAGTTCTCAGGTGGGGACAGATACGCAGTATTTT. It yields the protein CASSSQVGTDTQYF.